Listed below are T cell receptor beta chains from one sample, sequenced in a study of T-cell reconstitution after alpha-beta-depleted transplantation in children. TCRdb recomputed calls from the PCR reads with MiXCR, one row per CDR3 protein. The sample records over 550,000 distinct CDR3 sequences, over 9.5% being singletons. The sequences come from PBMCs from the stem cell graft donor, collected from the stem cell graft. The receptors come from a human donor who donated a stem cell graft to a child with acute myeloid leukemia. Both conserved end residues are part of each CDR3. The D gene is left open where the match is weak. Clone size is shown for a subset of rows, as once, few, many or a class of expanded clone.

CASSLVEPSGRPSYNEQFF TGTGCCAGCAGCTTAGTTGAGCCTAGCGGGAGGCCATCCTACAATGAGCAGTTCTTC TRBD2 TRBJ2-1 few TRBV7-3
CAWSPPNRGTDTQYF TGTGCCTGGAGTCCTCCTAACAGGGGAACAGATACGCAGTATTTT TRBD1 TRBJ2-3 once TRBV30
CAWSPLSGGSWNEQFF TGTGCCTGGAGTCCACTATCTGGCGGGAGTTGGAATGAGCAGTTCTTC TRBD2 TRBJ2-1 - TRBV30
CASSLALASGATYEQYF TGTGCCAGCAGCTTAGCCCTCGCTAGCGGGGCTACCTACGAGCAGTACTTC TRBD2 TRBJ2-7 few TRBV7-8
CASSQAWTGPNSPLHF TGCGCCAGCAGCCAAGCTTGGACAGGACCTAATTCACCCCTCCACTTT TRBD1 TRBJ1-6 many TRBV4-3
CASSLSGTSGRGYEQFF TGCGCCAGCAGCCTCTCCGGGACTAGCGGGAGGGGGTATGAGCAGTTCTTC TRBD2 TRBJ2-1 - TRBV4-1
CASSLMTSGSTTYNEQFF TGTGCCAGCAGCTTGATGACTAGCGGGAGTACAACCTACAATGAGCAGTTCTTC TRBD2 TRBJ2-1 - TRBV7-3
CASSLASDSSYEQYF TGTGCCAGCAGCCTGGCGAGTGATAGCTCCTACGAGCAGTACTTC - TRBJ2-7 few TRBV7-2
CASSSGTAGETQYF TGTGCCAGCAGCTCCGGGACAGCCGGAGAGACCCAGTACTTC TRBD1 TRBJ2-5 few TRBV7-2
CASSGVAGSYNEQFF TGTGCCAGCAGCGGGGTAGCGGGGTCCTACAATGAGCAGTTCTTC TRBD2 TRBJ2-1 few TRBV11-3
CASSPETPGANVLTF TGTGCCAGCAGTCCCGAGACACCTGGGGCCAACGTCCTGACTTTC - TRBJ2-6 - TRBV12-3/TRBV12-4
CASSFGTTNEKLFF TGTGCCAGCAGCTTCGGGACAACTAATGAAAAACTGTTTTTT - TRBJ1-4 - TRBV7-9
CASSPSPLGGHGEQFF TGTGCCAGCAGCCCCTCCCCCCTTGGGGGGCACGGTGAGCAGTTCTTC - TRBJ2-1 few TRBV11-2
CSVRRRGQGYEQYF TGCAGCGTGAGACGACGAGGACAGGGCTACGAGCAGTACTTC TRBD1 TRBJ2-7 - TRBV29-1
CATSRATGFPMGYEQYF TGTGCCACCAGCAGAGCTACGGGGTTTCCAATGGGGTACGAGCAGTACTTC - TRBJ2-7 few TRBV15
CAIGEGSGELFF TGTGCCATCGGCGAGGGGTCCGGGGAGCTGTTTTTT - TRBJ2-2 - TRBV10-3
CASSSERLQGSPYF TGTGCCAGCAGCTCCGAACGACTACAAGGTTCTCCCTACTTC - TRBJ2-7 many TRBV7-2
CASSSRQVGGVSTDTQYF TGCGCCAGCAGCTCGCGACAGGTGGGGGGCGTTAGCACAGATACGCAGTATTTT - TRBJ2-3 - TRBV5-1
CASSDTRGHYEQYF TGTGCCAGCAGCGATACTAGGGGACACTACGAGCAGTACTTC - TRBJ2-7 - TRBV9
CASSQDGKAYYGYTF TGTGCCAGCAGCCAAGATGGAAAGGCGTACTATGGCTACACCTTC - TRBJ1-2 - TRBV3-1
CSASAPGAGGYEQYF TGCAGTGCTAGTGCCCCCGGAGCGGGAGGCTACGAGCAGTACTTC TRBD2 TRBJ2-7 - TRBV20-1
CATSRGAAAYGETQYF TGTGCCACCAGCAGAGGAGCGGCAGCGTACGGAGAGACCCAGTACTTC - TRBJ2-5 - TRBV15
CASRPSGRGTNEQFF TGTGCCAGCAGACCGAGCGGGAGAGGTACAAATGAGCAGTTCTTC TRBD2 TRBJ2-1 few TRBV12-3/TRBV12-4
CASSPTSGSREQFF TGTGCCAGCAGTCCGACTAGCGGGAGTCGTGAGCAGTTCTTC TRBD2 TRBJ2-1 many TRBV3-1
CASSQNTGELFF TGTGCCAGCAGTCAGAACACCGGGGAGCTGTTTTTT - TRBJ2-2 many TRBV12-3/TRBV12-4
CASSPRQGTNTGELFF TGTGCCAGCAGCCCGCGACAGGGGACGAACACCGGGGAGCTGTTTTTT TRBD1 TRBJ2-2 many TRBV9
CASSPLILAGGAYEQYF TGTGCCAGCTCACCCCTAATATTAGCGGGAGGGGCCTACGAGCAGTACTTC TRBD2 TRBJ2-7 few TRBV18
CASSLAVGSGAVHTDTQYF TGTGCCAGCAGCTTAGCCGTGGGTAGCGGGGCCGTTCACACAGATACGCAGTATTTT TRBD2 TRBJ2-3 once TRBV7-2
CASSYPIAERLYF TGTGCCAGCAGCTACCCTATAGCGGAAAGGCTGTACTTC - TRBJ2-7 - TRBV5-5
CASSPKTAGELFF TGCGCCAGCAGCCCGAAGACAGCCGGGGAGCTGTTTTTT - TRBJ2-2 many TRBV5-1
CAIRFPPGNEQFF TGTGCCATCAGATTTCCCCCGGGCAATGAGCAGTTCTTC - TRBJ2-1 many TRBV10-3
CASSYLDRGYTGELFF TGTGCCAGCAGTTACCTGGACAGGGGGTACACCGGGGAGCTGTTTTTT TRBD1 TRBJ2-2 - TRBV6-5